This TCR beta chain is drawn from a study of identical twins. Unique molecular identifiers were present on the cDNA, which also gained a universal primer site by template switching. From the 5' RACE reads, TCRdb called clonotypes with MiXCR, one entry per CDR3 protein. The sample has roughly 700,000 distinct CDR3 sequences; 8.6% are singletons. CDR1 is DFQATT and CDR2 is SNEGSKA in the germline V gene (reference sequence). The CDR3 contains 15 residues. V gave up 5 bases and J gave up 7 bases; unmatched junction bases: 10. General study findings and limits: Diverse VJ usage suggested most zero-insertion clonotypes were not invariant T cells.

Healthy Caucasians provided all donations. This clonotype came up a few times. Its specificity is unknown. The data also belong to a second study, concerning yellow fever vaccine responses in identical twins.

This sequence was found in a woman aged 18-29 years in good health. Sample: PBMCs. The rearrangement joins TRBV20-1 to TRBJ2-1, with 11 bases identical to TRBD2. The CDR3 spells CSAGQTSGEGNEQFF. The CDR3 nucleotides are TGCAGTGCTGGGCAGACTAGCGGGGAAGGGAATGAGCAGTTCTTC.